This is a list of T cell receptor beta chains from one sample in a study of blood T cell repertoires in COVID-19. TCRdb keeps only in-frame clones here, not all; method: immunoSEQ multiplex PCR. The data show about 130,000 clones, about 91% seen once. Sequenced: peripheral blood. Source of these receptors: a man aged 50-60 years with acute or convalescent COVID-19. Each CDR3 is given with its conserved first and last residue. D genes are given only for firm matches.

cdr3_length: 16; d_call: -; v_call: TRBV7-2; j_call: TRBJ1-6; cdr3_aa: CASSSTREGVLSPLHF
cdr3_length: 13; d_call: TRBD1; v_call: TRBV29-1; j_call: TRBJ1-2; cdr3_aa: CSVGLAGQGTENF
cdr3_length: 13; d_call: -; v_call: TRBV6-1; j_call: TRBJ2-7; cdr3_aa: CASSELRGYEQYF
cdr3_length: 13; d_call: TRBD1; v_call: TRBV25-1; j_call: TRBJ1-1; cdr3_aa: CASSRGLNTEAFF
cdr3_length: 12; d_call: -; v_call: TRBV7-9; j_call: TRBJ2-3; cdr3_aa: CAWPQGTDTQYF
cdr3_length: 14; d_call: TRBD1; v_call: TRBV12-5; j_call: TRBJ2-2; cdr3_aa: CASGLTGDTGELFF
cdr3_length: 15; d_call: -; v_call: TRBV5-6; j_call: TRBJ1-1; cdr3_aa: CASSLVLNSNTEAFF
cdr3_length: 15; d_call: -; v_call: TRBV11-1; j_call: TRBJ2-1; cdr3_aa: CASSFGARQDNEQFF
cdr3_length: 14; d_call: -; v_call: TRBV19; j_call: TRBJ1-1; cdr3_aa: CASSIEGRGTEAFF
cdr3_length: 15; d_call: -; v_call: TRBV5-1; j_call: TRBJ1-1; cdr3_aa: CASRRTGTLNTEAFF
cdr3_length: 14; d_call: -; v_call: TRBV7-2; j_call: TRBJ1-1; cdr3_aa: CASTQHQGRGTAFF
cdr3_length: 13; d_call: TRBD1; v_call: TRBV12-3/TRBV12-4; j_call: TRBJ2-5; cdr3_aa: CASSNRGRETQYF
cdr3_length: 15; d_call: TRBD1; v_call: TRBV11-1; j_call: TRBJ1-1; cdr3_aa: CASSLRRQGLSEAFF
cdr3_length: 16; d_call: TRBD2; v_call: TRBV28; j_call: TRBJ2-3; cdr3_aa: CASSSKLAGGTDTQYF
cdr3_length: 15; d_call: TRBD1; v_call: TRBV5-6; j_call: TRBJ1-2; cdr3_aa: CASSLLVGGASGYTF
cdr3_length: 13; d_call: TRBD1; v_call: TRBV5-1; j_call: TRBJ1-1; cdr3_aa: CASSSDRGSEAFF
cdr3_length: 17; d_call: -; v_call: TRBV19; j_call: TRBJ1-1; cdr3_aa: CASSMRGPGRVNTEAFF
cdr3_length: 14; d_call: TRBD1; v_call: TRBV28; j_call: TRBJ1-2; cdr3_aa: CASSFRQGAYGYTF
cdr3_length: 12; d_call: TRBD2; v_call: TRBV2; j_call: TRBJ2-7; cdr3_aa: CASRLADYEQYF
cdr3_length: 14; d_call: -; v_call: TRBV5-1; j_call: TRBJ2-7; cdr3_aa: CASSLVGRAYEQYF
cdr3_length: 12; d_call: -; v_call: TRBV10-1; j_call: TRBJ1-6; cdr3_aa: CASSVGNSPLHF
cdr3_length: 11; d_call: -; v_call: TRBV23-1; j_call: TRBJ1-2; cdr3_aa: CASSRRQIYTF
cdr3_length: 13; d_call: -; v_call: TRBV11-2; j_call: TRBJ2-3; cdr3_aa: CASSLAGTDTQYF
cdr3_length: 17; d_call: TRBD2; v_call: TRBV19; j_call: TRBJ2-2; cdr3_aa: CASTTRGLAGNTGELFF
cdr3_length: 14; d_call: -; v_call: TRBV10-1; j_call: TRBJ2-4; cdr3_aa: CASSESGSKNIQYF
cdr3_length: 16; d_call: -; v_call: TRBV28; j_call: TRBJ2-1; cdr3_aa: CASSPLLVDLLNEQFF
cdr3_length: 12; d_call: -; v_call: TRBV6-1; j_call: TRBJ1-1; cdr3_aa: CASSPSDTEAFF
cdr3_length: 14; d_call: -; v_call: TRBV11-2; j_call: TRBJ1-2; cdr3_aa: CASGKFGGNYGYTF
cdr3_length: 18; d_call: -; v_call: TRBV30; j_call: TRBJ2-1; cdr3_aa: CAWGREGLATEPYNEQFF
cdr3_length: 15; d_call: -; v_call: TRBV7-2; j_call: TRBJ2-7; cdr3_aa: CASSSPDSLSYEQYF
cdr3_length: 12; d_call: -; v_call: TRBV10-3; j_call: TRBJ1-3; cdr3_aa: CAIVSSGNTIYF
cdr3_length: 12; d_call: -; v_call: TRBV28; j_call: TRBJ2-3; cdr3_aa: CATSLGTDTQYF
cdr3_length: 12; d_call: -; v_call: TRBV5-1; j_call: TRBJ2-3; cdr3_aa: CASSSGLVTQYF
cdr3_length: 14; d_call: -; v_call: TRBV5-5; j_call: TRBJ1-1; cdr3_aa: CASSPFPGSAEAFF
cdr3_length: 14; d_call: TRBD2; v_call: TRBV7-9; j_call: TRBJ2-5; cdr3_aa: CASSFFEGGETQYF
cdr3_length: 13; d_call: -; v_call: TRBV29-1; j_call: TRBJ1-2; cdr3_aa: CSVVRQPNYGYTF
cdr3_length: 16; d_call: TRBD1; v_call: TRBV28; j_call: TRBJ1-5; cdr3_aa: CASSLWGQGGNQPQHF
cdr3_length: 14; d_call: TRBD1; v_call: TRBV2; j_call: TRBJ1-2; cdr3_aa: CASSGDRGFGGYTF
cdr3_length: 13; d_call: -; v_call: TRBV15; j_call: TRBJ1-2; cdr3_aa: CATSHEVNYGYTF
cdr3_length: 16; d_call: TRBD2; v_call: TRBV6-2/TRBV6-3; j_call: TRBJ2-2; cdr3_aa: CASSYPAGVTTGELFF
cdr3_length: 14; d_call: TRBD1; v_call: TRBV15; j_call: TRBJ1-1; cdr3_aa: CATSRRQGDTEAFF
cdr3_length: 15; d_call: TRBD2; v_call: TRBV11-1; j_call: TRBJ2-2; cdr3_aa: CASSLELARTGELFF
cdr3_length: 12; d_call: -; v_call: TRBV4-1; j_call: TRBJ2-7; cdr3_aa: CASSHPDRPVKF